The 23 T cell receptor beta chains below were found in one sample sequenced in a study of T-cell memory formation after mild COVID-19. In TCRdb, the 5' RACE reads were re-called with MiXCR into one record per CDR3 protein. The repertoire holds tens of thousands of distinct CDR3 sequences, roughly 7% seen once, with roughly 1.5% in the top ten. The sequenced material came from PBMCs or a T cell subset sorted from them (not recorded which). The receptor source for this set is a man younger than 30 who had mild COVID-19 (a few samples of this study predate the infection). Cell type and time point are not known.

This clonotype was detected a few times. The chain recombines TRBV20-1 with TRBJ1-1; the D is unclear. Per the germline V gene, CDR1 is DFQATT and CDR2 is SNEGSKA (reference sequence). V gave up 3 bases and J gave up 4 bases, with 15 bases separating them. The CDR3 is 14 amino acids. The CDR3 bases are TGCAGTGCTAGGCCAGGAGGAAGGAGCACTGAAGCTTTCTTT. As protein: CSARPGGRSTEAFF.

This clonotype has ten or more counts. The chain carries TRBV7-2 and TRBJ2-5, with D unclear. Germline V gives CDR1 SGHTA, CDR2 FQGNSA. V was clipped by 6 bases and J by 4 bases, with 9 bases between them. The CDR3 has 12 amino acids. In DNA form, the CDR3 reads TGTGCCAGCAGGGGGTTGGGAGAGACCCAGTACTTC. It translates to CASRGLGETQYF.

There are many counts of this clonotype. The gene calls are TRBV7-2 and TRBJ2-7; 10 bases are a match to TRBD2. Germline trimming cut 6 bases from V and 4 bases from J; bases unmatched to any gene: 3. Germline values: CDR1 SGHTA, CDR2 FQGNSA. The CDR3 length is 13 residues. The CDR3 loop is CASRSSGGYEQYF. In DNA form, the CDR3 reads TGTGCCAGCAGGTCTAGCGGGGGATACGAGCAGTACTTC.

The chain uses TRBV5-4 and TRBJ2-6; tentatively, D is TRBD1 (5 bases). The CDR3 runs to 14 residues. V gave up 5 bases and J gave up 1 base, with 7 bases separating them. Germline V gene lookup returns CDR1 SGHNT and CDR2 YYREEE (reference sequence). DNA for the CDR3: TGTGCCAGCAGTGCAGGGTCTGGGGCCAACGTCCTGACTTTC. It translates to CASSAGSGANVLTF. Variable domain in full (rest from reference TRBV5-4 and TRBJ2-6): ETGVTQSPTHLIKTRGQQVTLRCSSQSGHNTVSWYQQALGQGPQFIFQYYREEENGRGNFPPRFSGLQFPNYSSELNVNALELDDSALYLCASSAGSGANVLTFGAGSRLTVL.

This clonotype was seen at least ten times. J is TRBJ2-3 and V is TRBV7-9; D remains ambiguous. Deletions cut 5 bases from V and 2 bases from J, with 14 bases between. The CDR3 spans 15 residues. Germline values: CDR1 SEHNR, CDR2 FQNEAQ (reference sequence). For the CDR3, the DNA is TGTGCCAGCAGCCCCTTGGTGGCCTACACAGATACGCAGTATTTT. Encoded protein: CASSPLVAYTDTQYF.

This clonotype has at least ten counts. V gene TRBV20-1 combines with J gene TRBJ1-2; perhaps TRBD1 as D (6 bases). Trimming left V 0 bases short and J 8 bases short, with 16 bases between. Germline-derived CDR1 and CDR2 are DFQATT and SNEGSKA (reference sequence). CDR3 length equals 14 residues. The DNA of the CDR3 is TGCAGTGCTAGAGATTCACAGGGCGTTCAAGGCTACACCTTC. This gives the protein CSARDSQGVQGYTF.

On this clonotype itself: A much more abundant neighbour one base away suggests this may be a read error. The chain uses TRBV7-9 and TRBJ1-1; D is unclear. The CDR3 has 15 amino acids. The V gene's germline CDR1 is SEHNR and CDR2 FQNEAQ (reference sequence). V shed 2 bases and J shed 1 base, with 11 bases lying between them. The CDR3 here is CASSLSSGANTEAFF. CDR3 nucleotide sequence: TGTGCCAGCAGCTTATCTTCAGGTGCGAACACTGAAGCTTTCTTT.

The sample holds many counts of this clonotype. The chain joins TRBV4-1 to TRBJ2-3; TRBD2 agrees at 13 bases. J was trimmed by 6 bases and V by 1 base; bases with no gene match: 4. CDR1 is MGHRA, CDR2 YSYEKL, per germline. The CDR3 has 16 amino acids. CDR3 sequence (DNA): TGCGCCAGCAGCCAAGGACTAGCGGGGGGCGTGGATACGCAGTATTTT. It encodes CASSQGLAGGVDTQYF.

The chain couples TRBV12-3 or TRBV12-4 to TRBJ1-2; no clear D. Trimming removed 4 bases at V and 8 bases at J, with 14 bases between. This CDR3 contains 13 residues. The CDR3 loop is CASSYRGSWGYTF. The CDR3 nucleotides read TGTGCCAGCAGTTACCGCGGGTCCTGGGGCTACACCTTC.

This clonotype is medium-sized in the sample. The V and J genes are TRBV24-1 and TRBJ2-1; D assignment may be TRBD1 or TRBD2 (5 bases each). CDR3 length equals 16 residues. Trimming removed 5 bases at V and 3 bases at J, with 16 bases between. Germline loops: CDR1 KGHDR, CDR2 SFDVKD. The CDR3 DNA sequence: TGTGCCACCAGTGGACCGGGACGGCGCTTCTACAATGAGCAGTTCTTC. Its protein is CATSGPGRRFYNEQFF.

This sequence joins TRBV7-9 and TRBJ1-1, with D unclear. Germline CDR1 SEHNR, CDR2 FQNEAQ (reference sequence). This CDR3 spans 13 amino acids. V lost 4 bases, J lost 0 bases, and 6 bases lay in between. CDR3 region: CASSSRMNTEAFF. The CDR3 coding sequence is TGTGCCAGCAGCTCCAGGATGAACACTGAAGCTTTCTTT. The complete variable domain, with remaining parts taken from reference TRBV7-9 and TRBJ1-1, reads DTGVSQNPRHKITKRGQNVTFRCDPISEHNRLYWYRQTLGQGPEFLTYFQNEAQLEKSRLLSDRFSAERPKGSFSTLEIQRTEQGDSAMYLCASSSRMNTEAFFGQGTRLTVV.

This clonotype was observed a few times. The chain recombines TRBV7-2 with TRBJ2-7, with TRBD1 as a possible D gene (6 bases). There are 15 residues in the CDR3. V was shortened by 5 bases and J by 2 bases, with 16 bases between the two germline ends. Germline loops: CDR1 SGHTA, CDR2 FQGNSA. The CDR3 loop is CASSAPGRGAYEQYF. The CDR3 DNA reads as TGTGCCAGCAGCGCCCCCGGCAGGGGCGCCTACGAGCAGTACTTC.

Many counts were recorded for this clonotype. The chain combines TRBV12-3 or TRBV12-4 with TRBJ2-3; D is possibly TRBD1 (6 bases). Trimming left V 6 bases short and J 6 bases short, with 13 bases between. The CDR3 runs 13 residues. The CDR3 nucleotides read TGTGCCAGCAGGCCTCAGGGGTTTGATACGCAGTATTTT. This gives the protein CASRPQGFDTQYF.

The chain carries TRBV3-1 and TRBJ1-2; no reliable D call. Germline V gene lookup returns CDR1 LGHDT and CDR2 YNNKEL (reference sequence). V was cut by 1 base and J by 3 bases, with 3 bases left in between. The CDR3 length is 12 residues. The CDR3 DNA follows: TGTGCCAGCAGCCAAGCCGACTATGGCTACACCTTC. Its protein is CASSQADYGYTF.

In its sample, this clonotype was seen many times. In DNA form, the CDR3 reads TGTGCCAGCAGCTTAGGTGCGGGGGCCCTCTACGAGCAGTACTTC. The encoded protein is CASSLGAGALYEQYF. The rearrangement links TRBV7-6 to TRBJ2-7, with D possibly TRBD2 on 7 matching bases. Germline-derived CDR1 and CDR2 are SGHVS and FNYEAQ. With 1 base removed from V and 3 bases from J, the gap between germline ends came to 13 bases. CDR3 length equals 15 residues.

CDR3 residues: CASSPGQGGYGYTF. The DNA for the CDR3 is TGTGCCAGCAGCCCGGGACAGGGGGGATATGGCTACACCTTC. The gene calls are TRBV7-3 and TRBJ1-2; 11 positions agree with TRBD1. Germline values: CDR1 SGHTA, CDR2 FQGTGA. Losses at the gene ends were 5 bases for V and 5 bases for J; bases not matched to a gene: 4. The CDR3 runs to 14 residues. The full variable domain, completed using reference TRBV7-3 and TRBJ1-2, is GAGVSQTPSNKVTEKGKYVELRCDPISGHTALYWYRQSLGQGPEFLIYFQGTGAADDSGLPNDRFFAVRPEGSVSTLKIQRTERGDSAVYLCASSPGQGGYGYTFGSGTRLTVV.

This clonotype was counted ten times or more. The V gene is TRBV6-5, the J gene TRBJ2-3; 7 bases agree with TRBD1. CDR1 and CDR2 from the germline V gene are MNHEY and SVGAGI. There are 16 residues in the CDR3. J lost 0 bases, V lost 6 bases, and 9 bases had no gene match. The CDR3 region has the DNA TGTGCCAGCAGCCCTGACAGGGCCGCAAGCACAGATACGCAGTATTTT. It specifies CASSPDRAASTDTQYF.

This chain joins TRBV7-8 and TRBJ2-5, with TRBD2 as a possible D gene (7 bases). This CDR3 is 14 amino acids long. Germline V gene lookup returns CDR1 SGHVS and CDR2 FQNEAQ. With 5 bases removed from V and 1 base from J, the gap between germline ends came to 11 bases. In nucleotides, the CDR3 is TGTGCCAGCAGCAGGGGGAGGGTCCAAGAGACCCAGTACTTC. It yields the protein CASSRGRVQETQYF. The full variable domain, with the rest looked up from reference TRBV7-8 and TRBJ2-5, is GAGVSQSPRYKVAKRGQDVALRCDPISGHVSLFWYQQALGQGPEFLTYFQNEAQLDKSGLPSDRFFAERPEGSVSTLKIQRTQQEDSAVYLCASSRGRVQETQYFGPGTRLLVL.

There are many counts of this clonotype. This chain connects TRBV7-2 to TRBJ2-2, with unresolved D. This CDR3 contains 12 residues. The V gene lost 10 bases and the J gene lost 7 bases, with 13 bases spanning the gap. CDR1 is SGHTA, CDR2 FQGNSA, per germline. CDR3 in DNA: TGTGCCATCGCACTGGGGTTCGGGGAGCTGTTTTTT. This translates into CAIALGFGELFF.

This chain connects TRBV6-5 to TRBJ2-7, with TRBD2 matching over 9 bases. V shed 7 bases and J 2 bases; nucleotides not matched to a gene: 12. There are 16 residues in the CDR3. Germline V gene data show CDR1 as MNHEY and CDR2 as SVGAGI. In DNA form, the CDR3 reads TGTGCCAGCATCCTCGAGGGGCTAGCGGGGACCTACGAGCAGTACGTC. Protein sequence: CASILEGLAGTYEQYV.

This clonotype was counted many times. V is TRBV11-2 and J is TRBJ2-1, with 9 bases aligning to TRBD1. CDR1 SGHAT and CDR2 FQNNGV come from the germline V gene. The CDR3 has 15 residues. The V gene end was trimmed by 5 bases and the J gene end by 3 bases; junction bases not matched to a gene: 5. The DNA of the CDR3 is TGTGCCAGCAGCGCGGGGACAGGGTACTACAATGAGCAGTTCTTC. This encodes CASSAGTGYYNEQFF. The variable domain in full, completed from reference TRBV11-2 and TRBJ2-1, reads EAGVAQSPRYKIIEKRQSVAFWCNPISGHATLYWYQQILGQGPKLLIQFQNNGVVDDSQLPKDRFSAERLKGVDSTLKIQPAKLEDSAVYLCASSAGTGYYNEQFFGPGTRLTVL.

This clonotype has ten or more counts. The chain couples TRBV4-3 to TRBJ2-3; TRBD2 matches 8 bases. V lost 4 bases to trimming and J lost 0 bases; unmatched junction nucleotides: 12. This CDR3 spans 18 amino acids. In germline, CDR1 is LGHNA, CDR2 YSLEER. CDR3 sequence reads: CASSRGQLSGASTDTQYF. CDR3 coding DNA: TGCGCCAGCAGCCGGGGGCAACTTAGCGGGGCTAGCACAGATACGCAGTATTTT.

This clonotype came up a few times. In nucleotides, the CDR3 is TGTGCCAGCAGCCCGCTTGGGGCCAAAAACATTCAGTACTTC. Translating it yields CASSPLGAKNIQYF. This chain connects TRBV7-9 to TRBJ2-4; D call uncertain. CDR1 is SEHNR and CDR2 is FQNEAQ in the germline V gene (reference sequence). There are 14 residues in the CDR3. V shed 5 bases and J shed 1 base, with 9 bases lying between them. The whole variable domain, filled in from reference TRBV7-9 and TRBJ2-4, reads DTGVSQNPRHKITKRGQNVTFRCDPISEHNRLYWYRQTLGQGPEFLTYFQNEAQLEKSRLLSDRFSAERPKGSFSTLEIQRTEQGDSAMYLCASSPLGAKNIQYFGAGTRLSVL.